Presented here are 21 T cell receptor beta chains from one specimen sequenced in a study of blood T cell repertoires in COVID-19. TCRdb keeps only in-frame clones here, not all; method: immunoSEQ multiplex PCR. Among more than 85,000 clones, roughly 76% were seen once, and the ten largest hold over 8.5%. The source material was peripheral blood. All receptors derive from a woman in her sixties or seventies with acute or convalescent COVID-19.

Points on this clone: Other DNA sequences of this sample code for an identical CDR3. CDR3 DNA: TGCAGTGCACCAAGCGGGTACGAGCAGTACTTC. Its translation: CSAPSGYEQYF. The chain is built from TRBV20-1 and TRBJ2-7; a weak D match, TRBD2 (6 bases). V lost 6 bases to trimming and J lost 4 bases, with 10 bases between them. The CDR3 length is 11 residues. In germline, CDR1 is DFQATT, CDR2 SNEGSKA (reference sequence).

The chain has TRBV29-1 and TRBJ2-3, with 8 bases fitting TRBD2. Trimming cost V 6 bases and J 4 bases; bases outside gene matches: 9. Germline V lookup: CDR1 SQVTM, CDR2 ANQGSEA. CDR3 length: 14 residues. CDR3 in DNA: TGCAGCGTGGGACTAGGGAGCGCCGCAGATACGCAGTATTTT. This sequence encodes CSVGLGSAADTQYF.

V gene TRBV10-3 combines with J gene TRBJ1-4; D unclear. The CDR3 has 17 residues. The V end was cut by 2 bases, the J end by 0 bases, with 13 bases between. Germline V gene sequence: CDR1 ENHRY, CDR2 SYGVKD. The CDR3 bases are TGTGCCATCAGTGAGCGTGCGCGGGATTCAACTAATGAAAAACTGTTTTTT. Its protein is CAISERARDSTNEKLFF.

V is TRBV2 and J is TRBJ2-5; a weak D match, TRBD2 (6 bases). This CDR3 comprises 16 residues. Trimming removed 2 bases at V and 5 bases at J, with 18 bases between. In germline, CDR1 is SNHLY, CDR2 FYNNEI. The CDR3 spells CASSEKTELAQETQYF. The CDR3 DNA reads TGTGCCAGCAGTGAAAAAACGGAACTAGCCCAGGAGACCCAGTACTTC.

The CDR3 protein is CASSWGAGLSQYF. The CDR3 DNA is TGCGCCAGCAGCTGGGGAGCGGGGTTGTCGCAGTATTTT. The chain links TRBV5-1 to TRBJ2-3; 7 bases align to TRBD2. J gave up 10 bases and V 3 bases, and 8 bases lay outside the gene matches. This CDR3 contains 13 residues. CDR1 and CDR2 (germline): SGHRS, YFSETQ.

The rearrangement links TRBV6-5 to TRBJ2-1; 7 bases are a match to TRBD1. This CDR3 has 16 amino acids. V trimming: 0 bases; J trimming: 0 bases; junction bases outside the gene matches: 2. CDR1 and CDR2 from the germline V gene are MNHEY and SVGAGI. CDR3 sequence reads: CASSYSRDSSYNEQFF. In nucleotides, the CDR3 is TGTGCCAGCAGTTACTCTCGGGACAGCTCCTACAATGAGCAGTTCTTC.

This chain joins TRBV7-8 and TRBJ2-6; TRBD1 agrees at 10 bases. CDR3 length: 18 residues. V shed 2 bases, J shed 4 bases, and the junction held 8 bases outside the gene matches. Germline V CDR1 and CDR2: SGHVS, FQNEAQ. The CDR3 region is CASSLIRQGAVGANVLTF. The CDR3 coding sequence is TGTGCCAGCAGCTTAATCCGACAGGGGGCGGTCGGGGCCAACGTCCTGACTTTC.

V usage is TRBV6-6 and J usage is TRBJ2-1; D is unresolved. The CDR3 extends over 15 amino acids. Trimming pared 0 bases from V and 6 bases from J, leaving 12 bases between. CDR1 and CDR2 from the germline V gene are MNHNY and SVGAGI (reference sequence). Here the CDR3 reads CASSYSSVTGNEQFF. The CDR3 coding sequence is TGTGCCAGCAGTTACTCCTCTGTAACGGGCAATGAGCAGTTCTTC.

CDR3 in DNA: TGTGCCAGCTCGGGGGGCGGGAGGCCCGGAGATACGCAGTATTTT. Translated: CASSGGGRPGDTQYF. The rearrangement uses TRBV7-3 and TRBJ2-3, with 8 positions matching TRBD2. Trimming removed 8 bases from V and 5 bases from J; junction bases left unmatched: 12. The CDR3 loop spans 15 amino acids. Germline assignment: CDR1 SGHTA and CDR2 FQGTGA.

This chain connects TRBV3-1 (or the pseudogene TRBV3-2) to TRBJ1-4, with 7 bases aligning to TRBD1. Unmatched junction bases numbered 10, after V lost 4 bases and J lost 8 bases. The CDR3 is 15 residues long. Per germline, CDR1 LGHDT and CDR2 YNNKEL (reference sequence). In DNA form, the CDR3 reads TGTGCCAGCAGCCCATTGGGACAGTCTGAAGAAAAACTGTTTTTT. This codes for CASSPLGQSEEKLFF.

CDR3 DNA: TGTGCCAGCAGCAAGGGACTAGCAAAACGGGGAGACGAGCAGTACTTC. Translated, it gives CASSKGLAKRGDEQYF. The chain links TRBV5-5 to TRBJ2-7; 9 bases are shared with TRBD2. With 4 bases clipped from V and 5 bases from J, the junction kept 13 bases outside the gene matches. Germline CDR1 is SGHKS and CDR2 is YYEKEE (reference sequence). The CDR3 sequence is 16 residues long.

This clone was seen just once. DNA of the CDR3: TGCGCCAGCAGCTTTGGGGGGAATCCGAACACCGGGGAGCTGTTTTTT. It specifies CASSFGGNPNTGELFF. The chain recombines TRBV5-1 with TRBJ2-2; D might be TRBD2 (6 bases). Germline V gives CDR1 SGHRS, CDR2 YFSETQ. CDR3 length: 16 residues. Trimming left V 2 bases short and J 0 bases short, with 11 bases between.

The chain employs TRBV7-8 and TRBJ2-3, with D possibly being TRBD2 (6 bases). CDR3 length: 16 amino acids. The V end was cut by 4 bases, the J end by 0 bases, with 14 bases between. Germline V gene sequence: CDR1 SGHVS, CDR2 FQNEAQ. The CDR3 sequence is CASSSRRGFSTDTQYF. In DNA form, the CDR3 reads TGTGCCAGCAGCTCACGGAGGGGTTTTAGCACAGATACGCAGTATTTT.

This clone was seen only a few times. The chain links TRBV6-2 or TRBV6-3 to TRBJ2-1; 9 bases match TRBD2. V dropped 6 bases and J dropped 8; count of bases not matched to a gene: 17. In germline, CDR1 is MNHEY, CDR2 SVGEGT. The CDR3 length is 17 residues. CDR3 nucleotide sequence: TGTGCCAGCAGCCAGGACTTGTGGCGGGGGGGCAGTTATGAGCAGTTCTTC. This sequence encodes CASSQDLWRGGSYEQFF.

The gene calls are TRBV5-4 and TRBJ2-1; TRBD1 might be the D (5 bases). Germline V CDR1 and CDR2: SGHNT, YYREEE (reference sequence). The CDR3 sequence is 16 residues long. V lost 4 bases, J lost 5 bases, and 19 bases lay in between. CDR3 sequence (DNA): TGTGCCAGCAGCGGTCACAGGTCGCGGCATAACAATGAGCAGTTCTTC. Its translation: CASSGHRSRHNNEQFF.

The V call is TRBV7-9, the J call TRBJ2-5, with 9 bases identical to TRBD2. Trimming removed 5 bases from V and 5 bases from J; junction bases left unmatched: 15. Germline values: CDR1 SEHNR, CDR2 FQNEAQ (reference sequence). The CDR3 is 17 residues long. As DNA, the CDR3 is TGTGCCAGCAGCCCCCGGGGTAGCGGGGGCCTCCGGGAGACCCAGTACTTC. It specifies CASSPRGSGGLRETQYF.

The rearrangement uses TRBV30 and TRBJ1-2; possibly TRBD1 for D (6 bases). This CDR3 is 13 amino acids long. The V gene's germline CDR1 is GTSNPN and CDR2 SVGIG (reference sequence). V shed 2 bases and J shed 8 bases, with 15 bases lying between them. The CDR3 bases are TGTGCCTGGAGTCGGCTGGGGGCGAAGGGCTACACCTTC. Amino acid sequence: CAWSRLGAKGYTF. The variable domain in full, with the rest retrieved from reference TRBV30 and TRBJ1-2, is SQTIHQWPATLVQPVGSPLSLECTVEGTSNPNLYWYRQAAGRGLQLLFYSVGIGQISSEVPQNLSASRPQDRQFILSSKKLLLSDSGFYLCAWSRLGAKGYTFGSGTRLTVV.

The chain combines TRBV7-9 with TRBJ2-3; D is possibly TRBD2 (6 bases). CDR1 and CDR2 (germline): SEHNR, FQNEAQ (reference sequence). The CDR3 covers 16 residues. Trimming removed 5 bases at V and 2 bases at J, with 17 bases between. CDR3 DNA sequence: TGTGCCAGCAGCAAGGCCGGGACTCCCTTCACAGATACGCAGTATTTT. Translating gives CASSKAGTPFTDTQYF. The full variable domain, rest sourced from reference TRBV7-9 and TRBJ2-3, is DTGVSQNPRHKITKRGQNVTFRCDPISEHNRLYWYRQTLGQGPEFLTYFQNEAQLEKSRLLSDRFSAERPKGSFSTLEIQRTEQGDSAMYLCASSKAGTPFTDTQYFGPGTRLTVL.

The CDR3 DNA is TGCGCCAGCAGCCAAGGATTAGCGGGTTATGGTGAGCAGTTCTTC. Translation gives CASSQGLAGYGEQFF. The chain couples TRBV4-3 to TRBJ2-1; 7 nucleotides align to TRBD2. Per the germline V gene, CDR1 is LGHNA and CDR2 is YSLEER. This CDR3 has 15 residues. With V trimmed by 1 base and J by 9 bases, 9 bases remained unmatched.

V and J are TRBV30 and TRBJ2-2, with a tentative D call TRBD1 (6 bases). The V gene's germline CDR1 is GTSNPN and CDR2 SVGIG (reference sequence). V was trimmed by 2 bases and J by 0 bases, leaving 10 bases between them. This CDR3 is 15 amino acids long. The DNA of the CDR3 is TGTGCCTGGAGTCCCGGGACAACGAACACCGGGGAGCTGTTTTTT. Translation: CAWSPGTTNTGELFF.

The chain couples TRBV7-2 to TRBJ2-2, with D possibly being TRBD2 (7 bases). V was clipped by 2 bases and J by 5 bases, with 15 bases between them. The CDR3 has 16 amino acids. Germline CDR1 and CDR2: SGHTA and FQGNSA. This CDR3 is CASSLNGGPGTGELFF. CDR3 in DNA: TGTGCCAGCAGCTTAAACGGGGGGCCGGGGACCGGGGAGCTGTTTTTT.